The clone carrying this T cell receptor (beta chain) was found many times. The antigen is undetermined. Disease lasting under 3 months, a NOSPECS grade of at least 4, and a Clinical Activity Score of at least 3 were features of the ophthalmopathy patients. PBMCs came from 10 ml fresh peripheral blood. The germline CDR1 and CDR2 sequences are SEHNR and FQNEAQ (reference sequence). Deletions cut 10 bases from V and 1 base from J, with 16 bases between. This CDR3 region has 14 residues. The data belong to a study of T cells in Graves' hyperthyroidism and ophthalmopathy. Findings of the study overall: Most expanded thyroid clonotypes above 0.001 also appeared in blood.

Template material for amplifying TCR beta CDR3 regions consisted of RNA transcripts. A set of HTBI primers served as the primers for a first-round RT-PCR of the TCR CDR3. TCRdb itself ran the multiplex PCR reads through MiXCR, one entry per CDR3 protein. The profile shows more than 500,000 distinct CDR3 sequences, over 12% of them singletons. J is TRBJ1-1 and V is TRBV7-9; TRBD1 is a possible D gene (5 bases). The receptor's source is a woman aged 40-49 years with Graves' ophthalmopathy. The sample comprised blood. CDR3 bases: TGTGCCACCCGCGATAGGCAGGGGAACACTGAAGCTTTCTTT. Its protein is CATRDRQGNTEAFF.